This T cell receptor beta chain was captured by sequencing in a study of early T cells in non-severe SARS-CoV-2 infection. Turning to the study itself: Unpaired chains resulted from sequencing bulk RNA of unsorted whole blood. Study outcomes and limitations: VDJdb matching favored anti-spike CD8 responses, missing private and CD4 specificities.

Unique molecular identifiers were attached to individual cDNA molecules. TCRdb redid the calling of the 5' RACE reads with MiXCR, one entry per CDR3 protein. In the table there are tens of thousands of distinct CDR3 sequences, approximately 12% of which are singletons. The germline gives CDR1 SGHNT, CDR2 YENEEA. J lost 5 bases, V lost 3 bases, and 12 bases had no gene match. This CDR3 has 18 residues. This clonotype was counted ten times or more. Its antigen is undetermined. The source is an adult who was a healthcare worker with PCR-confirmed SARS-CoV-2 infection or an uninfected control (not recorded which). Sequenced material: whole blood. The chain combines TRBV11-3 with TRBJ2-1, with 11 nucleotides matching TRBD2. The CDR3 DNA reads as TGTGCCAGCAGCTTTTCCTACACTCTAGCGGGAGGTGACAATGAGCAGTTCTTC. Protein sequence: CASSFSYTLAGGDNEQFF.